There are a few counts of the clone carrying this T cell receptor (beta chain). Sequenced by immunoSEQ multiplex PCR; TCRdb stores in-frame clones only, minus some. The sample consists of about 84,000 clones, roughly nine tenths of them appearing once. This specimen comes from a study of OX40 agonist ivuxolimab in advanced cancers. Germline CDR1 SGHNT, CDR2 YYREEE (reference sequence). The CDR3 sequence is 15 residues long. V lost 0 bases, J lost 6 bases, and 15 bases lay in between. This rearrangement joins TRBV5-4 to TRBJ1-2; D may be TRBD1 (5 bases). Sequences were derived from CD4+ or CD8+ T cells sorted from blood, sampled in a trial of the OX40 agonist ivuxolimab. The source of this sequence is an adult with an advanced solid tumor such as melanoma, head and neck, liver or kidney cancer. The CDR3 protein is CASSLAFRVGNGYTF. CDR3 in DNA: TGTGCCAGCAGCTTGGCGTTCAGGGTGGGGAATGGCTACACCTTC.